This record covers a single T cell receptor beta chain. The germline V and J ends were trimmed by 0 bases and 1 base, with 11 bases remaining between them. Germline V gene data show CDR1 as MDHEN and CDR2 as SYDVKM. The CDR3 spans 16 residues. The entry originates in a study of blood T cell repertoires in COVID-19. Study-wide background: The United States, Italy and Spain provided the acute and convalescent COVID-19 samples. Sample material is recorded as cDNA or gDNA derived from T cells, B-cell-depleted T cells, or PBMCs.

As handled by the study authors: Reference gene primers were amplified, and this amplification served to estimate nucleated cell counts. Some clones are missing from TCRdb's copy, which holds only in-frame ones; the method was immunoSEQ multiplex PCR. V and J calls and clone size are those listed in that table; D and trimming were worked out from the DNA. The sample has around 150,000 clones; approximately 86% are singletons. The sequencing sample was made of peripheral blood. The origin of this receptor is a man in his 70s with acute or convalescent COVID-19. The rearrangement joins TRBV28 to TRBJ2-3; a possible D gene is TRBD2 (5 bases). The CDR3 here is CASSLWLGVGTDTQYF. The CDR3 DNA reads as TGTGCCAGCAGTTTATGGCTGGGAGTGGGCACAGATACGCAGTATTTT.